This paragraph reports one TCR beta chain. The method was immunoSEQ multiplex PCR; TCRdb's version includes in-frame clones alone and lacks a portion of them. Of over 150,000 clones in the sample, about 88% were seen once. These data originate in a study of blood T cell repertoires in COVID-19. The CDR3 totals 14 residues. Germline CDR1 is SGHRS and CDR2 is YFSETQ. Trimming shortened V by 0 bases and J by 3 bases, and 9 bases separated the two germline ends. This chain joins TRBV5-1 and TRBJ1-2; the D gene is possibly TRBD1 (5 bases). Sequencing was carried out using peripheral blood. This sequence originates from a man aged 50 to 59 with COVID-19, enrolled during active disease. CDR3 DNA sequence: TGCGCCAGCAGCTTGGTCACAGGTTACTATGGCTACACCTTC. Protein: CASSLVTGYYGYTF. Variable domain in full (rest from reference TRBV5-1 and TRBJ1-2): KAGVTQTPRYLIKTRGQQVTLSCSPISGHRSVSWYQQTPGQGLQFLFEYFSETQRNKGNFPGRFSGRQFSNSRSEMNVSTLELGDSALYLCASSLVTGYYGYTFGSGTRLTVV.